These 14 T cell receptor beta chains came from one sample sequenced in a study of shared clonotypes between healthy human individuals. Libraries were prepared by immunoSEQ multiplex PCR; TCRdb keeps only in-frame clonotypes and omits some of them. Of around 2.1 million clones in the sample, around 95% were seen once. Sequenced material: naive CD4+ T cells sorted from blood. Regarding subset: CD45RA+ positively selected. These receptors came from a man aged 18 to 30 in good health.

This clone was found once. The chain is built from TRBV5-1 and TRBJ2-3, with no clear D. Trimming removed 3 bases at V and 0 bases at J, with 8 bases between. The CDR3 contains 14 residues. In germline, CDR1 is SGHRS, CDR2 YFSETQ. In DNA form, the CDR3 reads TGCGCCAGCAGCTCGGCCATTAGCACAGATACGCAGTATTTT. This codes for CASSSAISTDTQYF.

The DNA of the CDR3 is TGTGCCAGCAGTTACACTGGGGGCCGAAACAATGAGCAGTTCTTC. Translating gives CASSYTGGRNNEQFF. The genes are TRBV6-5 and TRBJ2-1, with D perhaps matching TRBD1 (6 bases). The CDR3 covers 15 residues. Trimming pared 2 bases from V and 5 bases from J, leaving 13 bases between. The germline V gene has CDR1 MNHEY and CDR2 SVGAGI.

The chain couples TRBV5-4 to TRBJ2-7, with D maybe TRBD2 (6 bases). CDR1 is SGHNT and CDR2 is YYREEE in the germline V gene (reference sequence). V lost 4 bases and J lost 0, with 14 bases in between. The CDR3 has 15 residues. This chain's CDR3 is CASSRSGESSYEQYF. CDR3 in DNA: TGTGCCAGCAGCCGTAGCGGCGAGAGCTCCTACGAGCAGTACTTC.

The sample holds one count of this clone. The genes are TRBV10-3 and TRBJ2-5; TRBD1 matches at 7 bases. The CDR3 is 14 amino acids. Per germline, CDR1 ENHRY and CDR2 SYGVKD. J gave up 5 bases and V 6 bases, and 9 bases lay outside the gene matches. This chain's CDR3 is CAISGPAQGETQYF. In DNA form, the CDR3 reads TGTGCCATCAGCGGTCCGGCACAGGGGGAGACCCAGTACTTC.

The V gene is TRBV5-1, the J gene TRBJ1-1; 8 bases are a match to TRBD1. The junction had 2 bases not matched to a gene; V was cut back by 6 bases and J by 1 base. The germline V gene has CDR1 SGHRS and CDR2 YFSETQ. The CDR3 totals 13 residues. CDR3 in DNA: TGCGCCAGCATGGGACAGGAGAACACTGAAGCTTTCTTT. It codes for CASMGQENTEAFF. Supplemented by reference TRBV5-1 and TRBJ1-1, the full variable domain reads KAGVTQTPRYLIKTRGQQVTLSCSPISGHRSVSWYQQTPGQGLQFLFEYFSETQRNKGNFPGRFSGRQFSNSRSEMNVSTLELGDSALYLCASMGQENTEAFFGQGTRLTVV.

The chain couples TRBV19 to TRBJ2-6, with TRBD1 matching 7 bases. V shed 3 bases and J 0 bases; nucleotides not matched to a gene: 5. The CDR3 totals 17 residues. From germline, CDR1 is LNHDA and CDR2 SQIVND (reference sequence). The CDR3 nucleotides are TGTGCCAGTAGTATTGGGGACAGTCACTCTGGGGCCAACGTCCTGACTTTC. This translates into CASSIGDSHSGANVLTF.

The J gene is TRBJ2-7, the V gene TRBV27, with a tentative D call TRBD1 (7 bases). This CDR3 has 15 amino acids. The germline CDR1 and CDR2 sequences are MNHEY and SMNVEV (reference sequence). Trimming stripped 4 bases from V and 3 bases from J, with 16 bases between. The DNA for the CDR3 is TGTGCCAGCAGTTCCCGCGGGACAGCGATCTACGAGCAGTACTTC. Its protein is CASSSRGTAIYEQYF.

V gene TRBV6-5 combines with J gene TRBJ1-5, with TRBD1 matching 9 bases. The CDR3 is made up of 15 amino acids. Germline assignment: CDR1 MNHEY and CDR2 SVGAGI. With V trimmed by 2 bases and J by 5 bases, 4 bases remained unmatched. The CDR3 coding sequence is TGTGCCAGCAGTTACGGGACAGGGTCTGATCAGCCCCAGCATTTT. It translates to CASSYGTGSDQPQHF.

The chain employs TRBV5-1 and TRBJ2-7, with a tentative D call TRBD2 (5 bases). V lost 0 bases and J 9 bases, leaving 22 bases between the germline ends. The CDR3 has 16 residues. Germline V gives CDR1 SGHRS, CDR2 YFSETQ. The CDR3 here is CASSLDVEGSGSRQYF. The CDR3 DNA reads as TGCGCCAGCAGCTTGGATGTAGAGGGCTCCGGGTCTCGGCAGTACTTC.

The chain joins TRBV30 to TRBJ2-7, with a tentative D call TRBD1 (6 bases). From germline, CDR1 is GTSNPN and CDR2 SVGIG (reference sequence). With 5 bases removed from V and 3 bases from J, the gap between germline ends came to 11 bases. The CDR3 is 12 amino acids. As DNA, the CDR3 is TGTGCCTGGGGACAGATTTTCTACGAGCAGTACTTC. Amino acids: CAWGQIFYEQYF.

The chain uses TRBV6-6 and TRBJ2-7, with 11 bases matching TRBD2. Germline V gene sequence: CDR1 MNHNY, CDR2 SVGAGI (reference sequence). Trimming cost V 5 bases and J 1 base; bases outside gene matches: 7. CDR3 length: 16 residues. The CDR3 coding sequence is TGTGCCAGCAGTAGCTATAGCGGGAGGGGGTCCTACGAGCAGTACTTC. It is translated as CASSSYSGRGSYEQYF.

V and J are TRBV6-6 and TRBJ1-5, with D uncertain. This CDR3 has 14 residues. The germline V gene has CDR1 MNHNY and CDR2 SVGAGI (reference sequence). V was shortened by 7 bases and J by 5 bases, with 15 bases between the two germline ends. The CDR3 region has the DNA TGTGCCAGCACCGAACGGCTGGTGGATCAGCCCCAGCATTTT. Its protein is CASTERLVDQPQHF.

Only one count was recorded for this clone. The rearrangement links TRBV5-1 to TRBJ2-3; 13 bases align to TRBD2. The CDR3 has 17 residues. The V gene end was trimmed by 4 bases and the J gene end by 0 bases; junction bases not matched to a gene: 5. Per the germline V gene, CDR1 is SGHRS and CDR2 is YFSETQ. This CDR3 reads CASSGTSGGASTDTQYF. CDR3 in DNA: TGCGCCAGCAGCGGAACTAGCGGGGGGGCCAGCACAGATACGCAGTATTTT.

This clone was recorded only once. This rearrangement joins TRBV7-2 to TRBJ2-7; the D gene is possibly TRBD1 (5 bases). Per germline, CDR1 SGHTA and CDR2 FQGNSA. The CDR3 consists of 15 residues. V was clipped by 3 bases and J by 7 bases, with 19 bases between them. The CDR3 reads CASSFDTPGRGEQYF. The DNA of the CDR3 is TGTGCCAGCAGCTTCGATACCCCCGGAAGGGGTGAGCAGTACTTC.